One and the same sample provided the 16 T cell receptor beta chains below, sequenced in a study of shared clonotypes between healthy human individuals (TCRdb year 2020). Receptors were amplified or captured by the immunoSEQ multiplex PCR assay. The clones in this table, taken by TCRdb from immuneACCESS, are in-frame only. Not every clone is retained; where verified, under half of the shortfall comes from an unresolved V gene, and the cause of the rest is unknown. The sample records more than 2 million clones, 90% to 95% of which are singletons. The top ten clonotypes cover more than 0.1% of the sample. What was sequenced was naive CD4+ T cells sorted from blood. What the cell subset or site label conveys for this sample: CD45RA+ positively selected. Receptors were obtained from a man aged 18 to 30 in good health.

This chain links TRBV5-1 with TRBJ1-1; no clear D. Germline V gene lookup returns CDR1 SGHRS and CDR2 YFSETQ. Trimming left V 3 bases short and J 7 bases short, with 13 bases between. The CDR3 consists of 13 residues. CDR3 region: CASSWTAVDEAFF. As DNA, the CDR3 is TGCGCCAGCAGCTGGACGGCGGTTGATGAAGCTTTCTTT.

J is TRBJ1-1 and V is TRBV2; D is possibly TRBD1 (5 bases). V was cut by 2 bases and J by 0 bases, with 10 bases left in between. The length of the CDR3 is 15 residues. Germline V lookup: CDR1 SNHLY, CDR2 FYNNEI. CDR3 DNA sequence: TGTGCCAGCAGTGAAAGGCAGGGAATGAACACTGAAGCTTTCTTT. Its protein product is CASSERQGMNTEAFF.

The chain links TRBV11-1 to TRBJ2-5; TRBD1 is a possible D gene (6 bases). Trimming stripped 5 bases from V and 1 base from J, with 14 bases between. CDR3 length: 15 residues. In germline, CDR1 is SGHAT, CDR2 FQDESV (reference sequence). DNA of the CDR3: TGTGCCAGCAGCCACCCAGGGGTGGGCCAAGAGACCCAGTACTTC. It yields the protein CASSHPGVGQETQYF.

V and J are TRBV20-1 and TRBJ1-2; D not certain. Trimming stripped 5 bases from V and 1 base from J, with 5 bases between. Germline V gene sequence: CDR1 DFQATT, CDR2 SNEGSKA (reference sequence). The CDR3 spans 11 residues. CDR3 coding DNA: TGCAGTGCTTCAGTTAACTATGGCTACACCTTC. Translation gives CSASVNYGYTF.

The CDR3 reads CASSRVTNYRELLYGYHNEQFF. For the CDR3, the DNA is TGCGCCAGCAGCCGAGTAACGAACTACAGGGAATTACTTTACGGATACCACAATGAGCAGTTCTTC. The chain uses TRBV5-1 and TRBJ2-1; maybe TRBD1 (6 bases). The V and J ends lost 4 bases and 5 bases respectively, with 37 bases between them. This CDR3 has 22 amino acids. Germline values: CDR1 SGHRS, CDR2 YFSETQ.

About this clone: The same CDR3 can be traced to other DNA sequences in this sample. This chain uses TRBV5-1 with TRBJ2-7; D uncertain. This CDR3 spans 12 amino acids. The germline gives CDR1 SGHRS, CDR2 YFSETQ. The germline V and J ends were trimmed by 0 bases and 5 bases, with 6 bases remaining between them. CDR3 sequence reads: CASSLEGNEQYF. Written as DNA, the CDR3 is TGCGCCAGCAGCTTGGAGGGAAACGAGCAGTACTTC.

V gene TRBV5-1 combines with J gene TRBJ2-1; D call uncertain. CDR1 is SGHRS, CDR2 YFSETQ, per germline. Trimming pared 3 bases from V and 6 bases from J, leaving 7 bases between. The CDR3 contains 12 residues. CDR3 sequence: CASSSWGNEQFF. The CDR3 nucleotides read TGCGCCAGCAGCTCATGGGGCAATGAGCAGTTCTTC.

The V and J genes are TRBV5-4 and TRBJ2-7; D is unresolved. The CDR3 consists of 15 residues. Germline assignment: CDR1 SGHNT and CDR2 YYREEE (reference sequence). Trimming shortened V by 0 bases and J by 6 bases, and 16 bases separated the two germline ends. This chain's CDR3 is CASSLVGVSGGEQYF. In DNA, the CDR3 is TGTGCCAGCAGCTTGGTGGGTGTGAGTGGCGGCGAGCAGTACTTC.

This clone was counted a few times. Other DNA sequences within the sample encode an identical CDR3. The J gene is TRBJ2-7, the V gene TRBV21-1; the listed D gene, TRBD2, was not tested against the DNA. TRBV21-1 is a known pseudogene. This CDR3 region has 12 residues. The CDR3 is CASSKKPHEQYF. In DNA, the CDR3 is TGTGCCAGCAGCAAAAAGCCACACGAGCAGTACTTC.

This clone has just one count. The rearrangement joins TRBV10-3 to TRBJ2-3, with a weak D call TRBD2 (6 bases). CDR1 is ENHRY, CDR2 SYGVKD, per germline. The length of the CDR3 is 15 residues. V lost 4 bases and J lost 3, with 14 bases in between. The DNA for the CDR3 is TGTGCCATCAGTGGTAGCGGAACTAAAACAGATACGCAGTATTTT. Translation gives CAISGSGTKTDTQYF.

Turning to this clone: In the same sample, other DNA sequences code for this CDR3. The J gene is TRBJ1-5, the V gene TRBV28; TRBD1 might be the D (6 bases). V was trimmed by 5 bases and J by 0 bases, leaving 11 bases between them. Germline assignment: CDR1 MDHEN and CDR2 SYDVKM. This CDR3 has 15 residues. DNA of the CDR3: TGTGCCAGCAGTAGGACAGCGTATAGCAATCAGCCCCAGCATTTT. It specifies CASSRTAYSNQPQHF.

The genes are TRBV6-4 and TRBJ2-6; no clear D. CDR1 and CDR2 from the germline V gene are MRHNA and SNTAGT. The CDR3 extends over 13 amino acids. Deletions cut 4 bases from V and 4 bases from J, with 5 bases between. The CDR3 spells CASSAEGANVLTF. The CDR3, as DNA: TGTGCCAGCAGTGCCGAGGGGGCCAACGTCCTGACTTTC.

The chain links TRBV18 to TRBJ1-6; no clear D. The CDR3 covers 17 residues. In germline, CDR1 is KGHSH, CDR2 LQKENI. V shed 1 base and J shed 3 bases, with 13 bases lying between them. The CDR3 region has the DNA TGTGCCAGCTCACCACTCGGAGTTTACAGCTATAATTCACCCCTCCACTTT. It specifies CASSPLGVYSYNSPLHF.

This clone was found once. V usage is TRBV5-1 and J usage is TRBJ1-1; 10 bases are a match to TRBD1. V lost 3 bases, J lost 1 base, and 3 bases stayed unmatched. CDR1 and CDR2 (germline): SGHRS, YFSETQ. The CDR3 loop spans 15 amino acids. The chain's CDR3 is CASSSRQGANTEAFF. The CDR3 DNA reads as TGCGCCAGCAGCTCAAGACAGGGGGCGAACACTGAAGCTTTCTTT. The full variable domain, its missing parts supplied by reference TRBV5-1 and TRBJ1-1, is KAGVTQTPRYLIKTRGQQVTLSCSPISGHRSVSWYQQTPGQGLQFLFEYFSETQRNKGNFPGRFSGRQFSNSRSEMNVSTLELGDSALYLCASSSRQGANTEAFFGQGTRLTVV.

V and J are TRBV5-4 and TRBJ2-7, with 8 nucleotides matching TRBD1. Germline V CDR1 and CDR2: SGHNT, YYREEE (reference sequence). This CDR3 contains 15 residues. V was clipped by 4 bases and J by 1 base; unmatched bases: 7. CDR3 nucleotides: TGTGCCAGCAGCCCCCCTGGACAGGGTTCCTACGAGCAGTACTTC. It translates to CASSPPGQGSYEQYF.

V usage is TRBV5-1 and J usage is TRBJ2-5, with 12 bases identical to TRBD2. The DNA end favors TRBJ2-7, so the J call may be wrong. Looked up from germline, CDR1 is SGHRS and CDR2 is YFSETQ. The CDR3 totals 14 residues. The CDR3 loop is CASRLAGGMTEQYF. In nucleotides, the CDR3 is TGCGCCAGCAGGCTAGCGGGAGGGATGACCGAGCAGTACTTC.